One and the same sample provided the 24 T cell receptor beta chains below, sequenced in a study of CD8+ T cells in alopecia areata. After isolation, RNA underwent reverse transcription to generate cDNA as the sequencing template. Profiled with immunoSEQ multiplex PCR; TCRdb holds only in-frame clones, not every one. The sample has 150,000 or so clones; 87% are singletons. Material: CD8+ T cells sorted from blood, obtained at week 0. These receptors were obtained from a human donor with alopecia areata.

The chain uses TRBV7-2 and TRBJ2-2; 8 nucleotides align to TRBD1. With V trimmed by 2 bases and J by 2 bases, 7 bases remained unmatched. Germline CDR1 is SGHTA and CDR2 is FQGNSA. The CDR3 is 17 amino acids. CDR3 sequence (DNA): TGTGCCAGCAGCTTACCGTATGGACAGGGAAACACCGGGGAGCTGTTTTTT. The encoded protein is CASSLPYGQGNTGELFF.

The gene calls are TRBV27 and TRBJ2-1; 9 nucleotides line up with TRBD2. The CDR3 has 16 residues. Germline assignment: CDR1 MNHEY and CDR2 SMNVEV (reference sequence). J gave up 2 bases and V 3 bases, and 5 bases lay outside the gene matches. The CDR3 sequence is CASSLGTSSTYNEQFF. CDR3 nucleotide sequence: TGTGCCAGCAGTTTGGGGACTAGCTCTACCTACAATGAGCAGTTCTTC.

This clone was picked up one time. It differs at one base from a far larger clone, so likely a read error. This chain connects TRBV10-3 to TRBJ2-7; D may be TRBD1 (5 bases). The germline V and J ends were trimmed by 7 bases and 3 bases, with 16 bases remaining between them. Germline loops: CDR1 ENHRY, CDR2 SYGVKD. This CDR3 comprises 14 residues. CDR3 amino acids: CAITDSQKNYEQYF. The DNA of the CDR3 is TGTGCCATCACTGACAGCCAGAAAAACTACGAGCAGTACTTC.

As for this clone: Distinct nucleotide sequences in the sample also encode this CDR3. The V and J genes are TRBV5-4 and TRBJ1-6; no clear D gene. The length of the CDR3 is 15 residues. V shed 1 base and J shed 8 bases, with 13 bases lying between them. CDR1 SGHNT and CDR2 YYREEE come from the germline V gene (reference sequence). CDR3 DNA sequence: TGTGCCAGCAGCTTGCACTCGGGTTTCGATTCACCCCTCCACTTT. Its translation: CASSLHSGFDSPLHF.

This chain uses TRBV5-1 with TRBJ2-7; D is unresolved. The CDR3 is 15 residues long. V lost 0 bases to trimming and J lost 0 bases, with 10 bases between them. CDR1 and CDR2 (germline): SGHRS, YFSETQ. In DNA, the CDR3 is TGCGCCAGCAGCTTGGTCGGGTCAAGCTCCTACGAGCAGTACTTC. Amino acid sequence: CASSLVGSSSYEQYF.

This chain uses TRBV5-1 with TRBJ1-1, with a tentative D call TRBD1 (5 bases). Trimming stripped 4 bases from V and 4 bases from J, with 17 bases between. CDR1 SGHRS and CDR2 YFSETQ come from the germline V gene. This CDR3 contains 15 residues. CDR3 nucleotides: TGCGCCAGCAGCGCCCGGGACCCTAGTGGCACTGAAGCTTTCTTT. Translated: CASSARDPSGTEAFF.

This chain links TRBV28 with TRBJ2-3; D not certain. The CDR3 has 13 amino acids. The V end lost 3 bases, the J end lost 4 bases, and 8 bases lay between the germline ends. Per the germline V gene, CDR1 is MDHEN and CDR2 is SYDVKM. CDR3 sequence (DNA): TGTGCCAGCAGTTTCGCAGGTTCAGATACGCAGTATTTT. Its protein product is CASSFAGSDTQYF.

This clone was seen more than once but under ten times. The chain carries TRBV27 and TRBJ1-5; D is possibly TRBD1 (5 bases). The CDR3 totals 13 residues. Between the trimmed V and J ends, which lost 8 bases and 4 bases, there was a span of 12 bases. Germline values: CDR1 MNHEY, CDR2 SMNVEV (reference sequence). The CDR3 nucleotides are TGTGCCAGCGGCTGGGGGGGGAATCAGCCCCAGCATTTT. Encoded protein: CASGWGGNQPQHF.

The V gene is TRBV11-2, the J gene TRBJ1-2; the D gene is possibly TRBD1 (6 bases). The germline gives CDR1 SGHAT, CDR2 FQNNGV. The germline V and J ends were trimmed by 3 bases and 4 bases, with 15 bases remaining between them. The CDR3 spans 15 residues. CDR3 region: CASSFYRENFYGYTF. The CDR3 nucleotides read TGTGCCAGCAGCTTTTACAGGGAAAATTTCTATGGCTACACCTTC.

This clone has just one count. This sequence joins TRBV30 and TRBJ1-1, with a weak D call TRBD1 (5 bases). With 1 base removed from V and 0 bases from J, the gap between germline ends came to 9 bases. The CDR3 loop spans 14 amino acids. Germline lookup yields CDR1 GTSNPN and CDR2 SVGIG (reference sequence). In nucleotides, the CDR3 is TGTGCCTGGAGTGGGTCAGGGATGAACACTGAAGCTTTCTTT. As protein: CAWSGSGMNTEAFF.

The genes are TRBV7-9 and TRBJ2-1, with D perhaps assigned TRBD1 or TRBD2 (6 bases each). The CDR3 extends over 15 amino acids. Germline-derived CDR1 and CDR2 are SEHNR and FQNEAQ (reference sequence). The V gene lost 4 bases and the J gene lost 6 bases, with 16 bases spanning the gap. Here the CDR3 reads CASSSPTGAGNEQFF. The CDR3 coding sequence is TGTGCCAGCAGCTCACCAACGGGGGCGGGCAATGAGCAGTTCTTC.

The chain uses TRBV27 and TRBJ2-3; D is ambiguous. The CDR3 extends over 12 amino acids. Germline CDR1 reads MNHEY; CDR2 reads SMNVEV (reference sequence). Between the trimmed V and J ends, which lost 6 bases and 6 bases, there was a span of 10 bases. This CDR3 is CASRVAWDTQYF. CDR3 coding DNA: TGTGCCAGCAGAGTCGCTTGGGATACGCAGTATTTT.

The chain couples TRBV4-1 to TRBJ1-2; perhaps TRBD1 as D (6 bases). The CDR3 consists of 16 residues. Trimming took off 6 bases at V and 4 bases at J, with 21 bases between the two ends. Germline CDR1 reads MGHRA; CDR2 reads YSYEKL. This CDR3 is CASRPDREDFLYGYTF. As DNA, the CDR3 is TGCGCCAGCAGACCGGACAGAGAAGACTTTCTCTATGGCTACACCTTC.

This clone has just one count. The chain joins TRBV6-6 to TRBJ2-7; TRBD1 matches at 7 bases. V trimming: 0 bases; J trimming: 6 bases; junction bases outside the gene matches: 8. CDR1 and CDR2 (germline): MNHNY, SVGAGI (reference sequence). The CDR3 length is 15 residues. DNA of the CDR3: TGTGCCAGCAGTTACTCAGGGGGCGTAGAGCGCGAGCAGTACTTC. It codes for CASSYSGGVEREQYF.

The V call is TRBV10-2, the J call TRBJ1-5; D is undetermined. The V end lost 4 bases, the J end lost 3 bases, and 7 bases lay between the germline ends. Looked up from germline, CDR1 is WSHSY and CDR2 is SAAADI. The CDR3 extends over 13 amino acids. In DNA form, the CDR3 reads TGCGCCAGCAGTGTCGGTTCCAATCAGCCCCAGCATTTT. It codes for CASSVGSNQPQHF.

The chain is built from TRBV27 and TRBJ2-5; 8 nucleotides match TRBD1. The DNA end is a closer match to TRBJ2-7, so the J assignment may be wrong. The CDR3 is made up of 15 amino acids. Germline CDR1 and CDR2: MNHEY and SMNVEV (reference sequence). The CDR3: CASSLRETGAVEQYF. CDR3 bases: TGTGCCAGCAGTTTACGGGAGACAGGGGCGGTCGAGCAGTACTTC.

This sequence joins TRBV5-1 and TRBJ2-1, with D possibly matching TRBD2 (5 bases). Germline CDR1 and CDR2: SGHRS and YFSETQ. CDR3 length: 12 residues. Trimming took off 5 bases at V and 10 bases at J, with 13 bases between the two ends. The CDR3 DNA reads as TGCGCCAGCAGAGCTCTCGGGAACGAGCAGTTCTTC. This gives the protein CASRALGNEQFF.

The chain employs TRBV19 and TRBJ2-7, with 10 bases aligning to TRBD1. The V gene's germline CDR1 is LNHDA and CDR2 SQIVND (reference sequence). With V trimmed by 7 bases and J by 5 bases, 8 bases remained unmatched. CDR3 length equals 14 residues. The CDR3 region is CASTDWGQGNEQYF. The CDR3 nucleotides are TGTGCCAGTACCGATTGGGGACAGGGGAACGAGCAGTACTTC.

The chain carries TRBV6-6 and TRBJ1-6; D is possibly TRBD1 (6 bases). V was cut by 2 bases and J by 1 base, with 9 bases left in between. This CDR3 has 16 amino acids. Germline V gene data show CDR1 as MNHNY and CDR2 as SVGAGI (reference sequence). For the CDR3, the DNA is TGTGCCAGCAGTTACGGGGGGGCGTCCTATAATTCACCCCTCCACTTT. It specifies CASSYGGASYNSPLHF.

In its sample, this clone was seen a few times. The rearrangement links TRBV27 to TRBJ2-1; 8 bases line up with TRBD1. The CDR3 runs 15 residues. V lost 3 bases to trimming and J lost 6 bases; unmatched junction nucleotides: 7. CDR1 and CDR2 (germline): MNHEY, SMNVEV (reference sequence). The CDR3 coding sequence is TGTGCCAGCAGTTTGTCCGGGACAGGTGGCAATGAGCAGTTCTTC. It specifies CASSLSGTGGNEQFF.

The V and J genes are TRBV7-3 and TRBJ2-5, with D uncertain. The J call may not be correct, given that the DNA end is closer to TRBJ2-7. The length of the CDR3 is 13 residues. CDR1 SGHTA and CDR2 FQGTGA come from the germline V gene. CDR3 sequence reads: CASSLDVAYEQYF. The CDR3 region has the DNA TGTGCCAGCAGCTTAGATGTCGCCTACGAGCAGTACTTC.

CDR3 protein: CASSLKGANTGELFF. CDR3 nucleotide sequence: TGTGCCAGCAGCTTAAAGGGGGCGAACACCGGGGAGCTGTTTTTT. The V call is TRBV7-3, the J call TRBJ2-2; tentatively, D is TRBD1 (6 bases). V lost 1 base, J lost 0 bases, and 6 bases lay in between. Germline V gene data show CDR1 as SGHTA and CDR2 as FQGTGA. CDR3 size: 15 residues.

V and J are TRBV27 and TRBJ2-7, with 13 bases aligning to TRBD2. The trim removed 6 bases at V and 3 bases at J, leaving 8 bases unmatched. Germline CDR1 and CDR2: MNHEY and SMNVEV (reference sequence). The CDR3 extends over 16 amino acids. CDR3 sequence: CASSAGTSGTFYEQYF. The CDR3 region has the DNA TGTGCCAGCAGCGCCGGGACTAGCGGGACGTTCTACGAGCAGTACTTC.

With regard to this clone: The junction departs from germline at one end; a sequencing error may be responsible. This sequence joins TRBV7-9 and TRBJ2-7, with TRBD1 identical over 8 bases. CDR1 is SEHNR and CDR2 is FQNEAQ in the germline V gene (reference sequence). The CDR3 is 14 amino acids. The CDR3 nucleotides read TGTGCCAGCAGCTTAGCTGGACAGGGCACTTTGTCTCGCTTC. Translated: CASSLAGQGTLSRF.